This T cell receptor beta chain derives from a study of T-cell reconstitution after alpha-beta-depleted transplantation in children. Germline V gene sequence: CDR1 DFQATT, CDR2 SNEGSKA (reference sequence). The CDR3 covers 14 residues. V was shortened by 5 bases and J by 2 bases, with 13 bases between the two germline ends. This clonotype is a singleton in its sample. The antigen remains unidentified. Unique molecular identifiers featured in how the TCRbeta library was prepared. TCRdb processed the PCR reads anew with MiXCR; each CDR3 protein has one entry. The sample lists 800,000 to 1,000,000 distinct CDR3 sequences, 25% to 35% occurring once. Study-wide points: Where some patients showed high TCRbeta diversity at day 60, it came from recipient T cells and thymic progenitors that had survived.

V is TRBV20-1 and J is TRBJ1-5, with D tentatively TRBD1 (5 bases). Sequencing was performed on PBMCs, mostly from graft donor cells, taken 360 days after TCRalphabeta/CD19-depleted stem cell transplant. This TCR came from a boy in the first two years of life who had a stem cell transplant for SCID, so the T cells may come from the graft donor. CDR3 DNA: TGCAGTGCTTCCGGGGGACGGGGCAATCAGCCCCAGCATTTT. This translates into CSASGGRGNQPQHF.